The sequence of this T cell receptor beta chain was determined in a study of regulatory T cells in long-lasting Graves disease (dated by TCRdb to the early 2020s). Concerning the study at large: Persistent Graves' disease meant more than 5 years of antithyroid drug treatment with TSH receptor autoantibodies that stayed positive. Patients with persistent Graves' disease were compared with patients with newly diagnosed Graves' disease using TCR sequencing and RNA sequencing of peripheral blood. The study took place in China and was registered as a clinical trial. A total of about 35 samples underwent TCR sequencing, from 13 patients with persistent Graves' disease and 20 or so patients with newly diagnosed Graves' disease. Persistent Graves' disease patients in the clinical cohort had taken antithyroid drugs for about 10.3 years on average. The full study reports these points: More public clonotypes were shared among persistent patients (approximately 3,000) than among newly diagnosed patients (more than 900). Sequencing and analysis were restricted to the TCR beta chain. Persistent Graves' disease patients showed lower TCR Shannon entropy and fewer highly expanded clones than newly diagnosed patients, suggesting clonal expansion. Only peripheral blood was studied, because thyroid tissue, the primary lesion, was inaccessible. TRBV28, TRBJ1-2 and TRBJ2-5 were preferentially used in persistent disease, while TRBV20-1 and TRBJ2-1 were favored in newly diagnosed disease. The authors acknowledged the small sample size as a limitation that may reduce accuracy.

Reading the label with the study, this specimen's time point is: persistent/refractory GD, antithyroid drugs over 5 years with positive TRAb. RNA was extracted from PBMCs in TRIzol for both TCR sequencing and RNA sequencing. Graves' disease was diagnosed according to American Thyroid Association guidelines. The patients came from an endocrinology department in Xi'an, China. Each patient gave roughly 10 milliliters of peripheral blood, collected in an EDTA anticoagulant tube. Ficoll Paque Plus density gradient separation was used to isolate PBMCs, and no further T cell sorting was done. RNA quality was checked with an Agilent 2100 Bioanalyzer and agarose gel, and concentration with a NanoDrop 2000. The method was multiplex PCR. The instrument given in TCRdb is Illumina HiSeq 4000. TCR beta libraries were built with iRepertoire HTBI primers and Arm-PCR amplification of CDR3 regions. PCR products were gel purified before sequencing. The published analysis was carried out like this. A total of around 66 TRBV and 14 TRBJ segments were identified across samples and were used for gene usage analysis of CDR3 amino acid clonotypes. COPE and FqMerger were used to merge the filtered high-quality paired reads into contigs. BLAST was used to align contigs to IMGT TRBV, TRBD and TRBJ reference genes, with CDR3 defined following IMGT. Any clonotype with a frequency above 0.1% was counted as a highly expanded clone. Repertoire diversity was measured by Shannon entropy, and V-J evenness by the Gini coefficient. Clonotypes shared by more than one individual were considered public. TCRdb redid the processing of the public reads, applying fastp at Q25 and MiXCR, and retained in-frame beta chains. When rows share a CDR3 protein, they turn into one entry using the most common DNA and genes. TCRdb, rather than the study authors, made the V and J calls. A total of 300,000 to 500,000 distinct CDR3 sequences appear in this sample, around 21% of them only once. The ten biggest clones cover around 21% of the sample.

In this sample, this clonotype turned up many times. Its antigen is not yet known. There are no base qualities to consult, and no much larger clone falls within one base. The CDR3 goes from the cysteine to the phenylalanine over 14 residues. The retained sequence is limited to the CDR3, 42 bases, with the frame set at the first base. Germline trimming amounts to 8 bases on V and 2 bases on J, with 3 as the count of junction bases outside the gene matches. According to the germline V gene, CDR1 reads MDHEN and CDR2 reads SYDVKM. The chain employs TRBV28 and TRBJ1-5; TRBD1 matches 10 bases in the middle. This receptor was obtained from a female donor with Graves disease. Sequencing was performed on peripheral blood mononuclear cells (PBMCs), taken when the disease was refractory, from a patient treated with antithyroid drugs. CDR3 protein: CASGTGVRNQPQHF. The bases read TGTGCCAGCGGGACAGGGGTTCGCAATCAGCCCCAGCATTTT.